A single sample is the source of the 23 T cell receptor beta chains below, sequenced in a study of blood T cell repertoires in COVID-19. Sequenced by immunoSEQ multiplex PCR; TCRdb stores in-frame clones only, minus some. The sample contains 330,000 or so clones, about 89% of which appear only once. Source material: PBMCs or T cells enriched from blood (not recorded which). The source of these receptors is a man aged 35 to 55 in a cohort exposed to, infected with or recovered from COVID-19 (not recorded which).

The table lists this clone with a few counts. The chain has TRBV10-3 and TRBJ1-1; TRBD1 matches 11 bases. Germline values: CDR1 ENHRY, CDR2 SYGVKD. The CDR3 extends over 16 amino acids. V was clipped by 4 bases and J by 0 bases; unmatched bases: 4. The CDR3 sequence: CAISARTGGLNTEAFF. CDR3 bases: TGTGCCATCAGTGCCCGGACAGGGGGCTTGAACACTGAAGCTTTCTTT.

The CDR3 sequence: CASRDSGQNSNQPQHF. Here the CDR3 DNA reads TGTGCCAGTAGAGATTCGGGACAAAATAGCAATCAGCCCCAGCATTTT. This rearrangement joins TRBV19 to TRBJ1-5; maybe TRBD1 (6 bases). The CDR3 covers 16 residues. V lost 6 bases, J lost 0 bases, and 15 bases lay in between. The germline gives CDR1 LNHDA, CDR2 SQIVND (reference sequence).

The chain has TRBV6-5 and TRBJ2-5, with a weak D call TRBD1 (7 bases). CDR1 is MNHEY, CDR2 SVGAGI, per germline. The CDR3 totals 11 residues. The V and J ends lost 11 bases and 5 bases respectively, with 12 bases between them. CDR3 sequence reads: CAGSGGETQYF. DNA for the CDR3: TGTGCCGGATCAGGGGGGGAGACCCAGTACTTC.

This chain joins TRBV7-3 and TRBJ2-1; 8 bases align to TRBD2. CDR1 and CDR2 (germline): SGHTA, FQGTGA. This CDR3 is built from 16 residues. V was pared by 2 bases and J by 4 bases, with 7 bases of the junction left unmatched. CDR3 bases: TGTGCCAGCAGCTTATGGGGTAGCGGGACTTACAATGAGCAGTTCTTC. Translating gives CASSLWGSGTYNEQFF. Using reference TRBV7-3 and TRBJ2-1 for the parts outside the CDR3, the full variable domain is GAGVSQTPSNKVTEKGKYVELRCDPISGHTALYWYRQSLGQGPEFLIYFQGTGAADDSGLPNDRFFAVRPEGSVSTLKIQRTERGDSAVYLCASSLWGSGTYNEQFFGPGTRLTVL.

The chain is built from TRBV27 and TRBJ1-2, with D tentatively TRBD1 (5 bases). The V end was cut by 1 base, the J end by 8 bases, with 11 bases between. The CDR3 loop spans 13 amino acids. Germline assignment: CDR1 MNHEY and CDR2 SMNVEV (reference sequence). CDR3 nucleotide sequence: TGTGCCAGCAGTTTATACAGGAACACGGGCTACACCTTC. Residues: CASSLYRNTGYTF.

This clone is a singleton in its sample. The rearrangement links TRBV11-1 to TRBJ2-7, with D unresolved. The CDR3 sequence is 15 residues long. Trimming took off 6 bases at V and 2 bases at J, with 17 bases between the two ends. Germline V lookup: CDR1 SGHAT, CDR2 FQDESV (reference sequence). The DNA of the CDR3 is TGTGCCAGCAGATCGAAGTCAAGTCAGGCCTACGAGCAGTACTTC. Protein: CASRSKSSQAYEQYF.

This chain links TRBV18 with TRBJ2-7, with 14 bases that match TRBD2. This CDR3 is 15 amino acids long. V was pared by 3 bases and J by 6 bases, with 4 bases of the junction left unmatched. CDR1 KGHSH and CDR2 LQKENI come from the germline V gene. CDR3 sequence reads: CASSPAGTSGSEQYF. For the CDR3, the DNA is TGTGCCAGCTCACCCGCCGGGACTAGCGGGAGCGAGCAGTACTTC.

The chain combines TRBV5-4 with TRBJ2-7; TRBD1 is a possible D gene (5 bases). V was shortened by 0 bases and J by 1 base, with 8 bases between the two germline ends. Germline values: CDR1 SGHNT, CDR2 YYREEE (reference sequence). This CDR3 is 14 amino acids long. CDR3 DNA: TGTGCCAGCAGCTTGGCTCAGGGATCCTACGAGCAGTACTTC. Translated: CASSLAQGSYEQYF.

This chain joins TRBV4-1 and TRBJ1-6, with 7 positions matching TRBD1. Germline assignment: CDR1 MGHRA and CDR2 YSYEKL. Losses at the gene ends were 0 bases for V and 9 bases for J; bases not matched to a gene: 8. The CDR3 contains 16 residues. The CDR3 DNA sequence: TGCGCCAGCAGCCAAGATCCGGCCAGGGACAGTTCACCCCTCCACTTT. As protein: CASSQDPARDSSPLHF.

The J gene is TRBJ2-7, the V gene TRBV6-5; 7 bases are shared with TRBD2. CDR1 is MNHEY, CDR2 SVGAGI, per germline. The trim removed 5 bases at V and 2 bases at J, leaving 6 bases unmatched. The CDR3 covers 14 residues. The CDR3 spells CASSRTSATYEQYF. The CDR3 DNA reads TGTGCCAGCAGTAGGACTAGTGCGACCTACGAGCAGTACTTC.

The chain joins TRBV9 to TRBJ2-2; D is unclear. CDR3 length: 12 residues. Between the trimmed V and J ends, which lost 2 bases and 5 bases, there was a span of 4 bases. The germline V gene encodes CDR1 SGDLS and CDR2 YYNGEE. The CDR3 bases are TGTGCCAGCAGCGTGGAGACCGGGGAGCTGTTTTTT. Its translation is CASSVETGELFF.

J is TRBJ1-6 and V is TRBV10-3; D remains ambiguous. This CDR3 contains 14 residues. Trimming took 10 bases from V and 3 from J, leaving 13 bases between them. Germline lookup yields CDR1 ENHRY and CDR2 SYGVKD. CDR3 in DNA: TGTGCCACCCGCCCGGTGAACTATAATTCACCCCTCCACTTT. This encodes CATRPVNYNSPLHF.

In DNA, the CDR3 is TGCGCCAGCAGGACAGCGGGAGCGTCGTACGAGCAGTACTTC. This gives the protein CASRTAGASYEQYF. The chain combines TRBV5-1 with TRBJ2-7, with 8 bases matching TRBD2. In germline, CDR1 is SGHRS, CDR2 YFSETQ. Trimming cost V 5 bases and J 4 bases; bases outside gene matches: 8. The CDR3 sequence is 14 residues long.

J is TRBJ1-1 and V is TRBV14; the match to TRBD1 covers 7 bases. The ends lost 2 bases at V and 3 bases at J; junction bases unmatched: 6. This CDR3 is 15 amino acids long. Germline lookup yields CDR1 SGHDN and CDR2 FVKESK. The CDR3 is CASSQLNRGHTEAFF. DNA of the CDR3: TGTGCCAGCAGCCAACTAAACAGGGGCCACACTGAAGCTTTCTTT.

The chain links TRBV10-3 to TRBJ1-2; TRBD1 might be the D (6 bases). Germline lookup yields CDR1 ENHRY and CDR2 SYGVKD. Deletions cut 3 bases from V and 3 bases from J, with 11 bases between. There are 14 residues in the CDR3. CDR3 DNA sequence: TGTGCCATCAGTGAACCCGGACAGTACTATGGCTACACCTTC. Translation gives CAISEPGQYYGYTF.

The chain employs TRBV3-1 (or the pseudogene TRBV3-2) and TRBJ1-3; D is unclear. Trimming cost V 1 base and J 0 bases, with 7 bases left between them. CDR1 is LGHDT and CDR2 is YNNKEL in the germline V gene (reference sequence). CDR3 length: 15 residues. The CDR3 DNA reads TGTGCCAGCAGCCAAGCACCGGTCTCTGGAAACACCATATATTTT. Translation: CASSQAPVSGNTIYF.

In DNA form, the CDR3 reads TGTGCCAGCTCGTTAGCGGGAGGGACTTTTTACGAGCAGTACTTC. This gives the protein CASSLAGGTFYEQYF. The chain joins TRBV18 to TRBJ2-7, with TRBD2 matching over 11 bases. Germline values: CDR1 KGHSH, CDR2 LQKENI. J lost 4 bases, V lost 6 bases, and 8 bases had no gene match. The CDR3 sequence is 15 residues long. The variable domain in full, with the rest retrieved from reference TRBV18 and TRBJ2-7, is NAGVMQNPRHLVRRRGQEARLRCSPMKGHSHVYWYRQLPEEGLKFMVYLQKENIIDESGMPKERFSAEFPKEGPSILRIQQVVRGDSAAYFCASSLAGGTFYEQYFGPGTRLTVT.

The rearrangement uses TRBV7-2 and TRBJ2-1; a possible D gene is TRBD1 (5 bases). CDR1 and CDR2 from the germline V gene are SGHTA and FQGNSA. CDR3 length: 16 residues. Trimming removed 1 base at V and 0 bases at J, with 10 bases between. CDR3 in amino acids: CASSLEGPTSYNEQFF. The CDR3 DNA follows: TGTGCCAGCAGCTTAGAGGGGCCCACCTCCTACAATGAGCAGTTCTTC.

The CDR3 spells CASSVGTGGPVGNQPQHF. The DNA for the CDR3 is TGTGCCAGCAGTGTAGGGACAGGGGGCCCCGTGGGCAATCAGCCCCAGCATTTT. V usage is TRBV2 and J usage is TRBJ1-5, with 12 bases matching TRBD1. Germline CDR1 is SNHLY and CDR2 is FYNNEI. The CDR3 has 18 amino acids. After removal of 4 bases from V and 2 bases from J, the junction contained 9 bases not matched to a gene.

The chain has TRBV7-8 and TRBJ2-2; TRBD1 matches 11 bases. The ends lost 1 base at V and 6 bases at J; junction bases unmatched: 13. This CDR3 contains 19 residues. Germline-derived CDR1 and CDR2 are SGHVS and FQNEAQ. The CDR3 reads CASSLVGGFGQGASGELFF. In DNA form, the CDR3 reads TGTGCCAGCAGCTTAGTAGGCGGGTTCGGACAGGGGGCGTCCGGGGAGCTGTTTTTT.

This chain uses TRBV6-5 with TRBJ2-1, with D perhaps matching TRBD2 (6 bases). This CDR3 comprises 14 residues. V was clipped by 9 bases and J by 0 bases, with 12 bases between them. CDR1 is MNHEY, CDR2 SVGAGI, per germline. This CDR3 is CASTVTSSYNEQFF. The CDR3 coding sequence is TGTGCCAGTACTGTGACTAGCTCCTACAATGAGCAGTTCTTC.

V is TRBV10-1 and J is TRBJ2-3; TRBD2 matches at 10 bases. Germline V gives CDR1 WNHNN, CDR2 SYGVQD (reference sequence). The CDR3 totals 15 residues. Trimming cost V 8 bases and J 2 bases; bases outside gene matches: 7. CDR3 bases: TGCGCCAGCTCCCAGCGGGAGGGCATCACAGATACGCAGTATTTT. It encodes CASSQREGITDTQYF.

The V and J genes are TRBV5-1 and TRBJ1-1; 9 bases match TRBD1. This CDR3 comprises 15 residues. Germline CDR1 is SGHRS and CDR2 is YFSETQ. The J segment lost 8 bases and the V segment lost 3 bases, leaving 11 bases of the junction unmatched. The CDR3 region is CASSSEGDRAQEAFF. CDR3 coding DNA: TGCGCCAGCAGCTCTGAGGGGGACAGGGCTCAGGAAGCTTTCTTT.